Listed here is a single T cell receptor (beta chain). No antigen is known for it. The data derive from a study of identical twins. The study's findings and limits: Insertions were fewer in abundant cord blood beta clonotypes, whereas memory repertoires showed none of this pattern.

After template switching added a universal primer site, the resulting cDNA carried unique molecular identifiers. MiXCR, run by TCRdb on the 5' RACE reads, gives a single entry per CDR3 protein. The sample contains approximately 260,000 distinct CDR3 sequences, around an eighth of which appear only once. Germline CDR1 is DFQATT and CDR2 is SNEGSKA (reference sequence). The ends were cut back, 1 base at V and 6 bases at J, with 11 bases in the middle. This CDR3 is built from 13 residues. Sequencing used memory (CD45RO+) T cells sorted from blood. The chain couples TRBV20-1 to TRBJ2-3; D not resolved. This TCR derives from a woman in her late teens or twenties in good health. The chain's CDR3 is CSARGEFGDTQYF. The CDR3 DNA reads TGCAGTGCTAGAGGAGAGTTCGGTGATACGCAGTATTTT.